The entry that follows covers one T cell receptor beta chain sequence. Its antigen is as yet unknown. As for treatment: oral pan-JAK inhibitor, 5-10 mg twice daily. These data belong to a study of CD8+ T cells in alopecia areata. Background on the study: Disease severity was quantified as SALT score of affected scalp area. Points from the study as a whole: Many expanded lesional clones persisted in scalp and blood during tofacitinib. Within the top 100, expanded CD8+ clones significantly decreased with tofacitinib, as did scalp clonality.

RNA was isolated and reverse transcribed to cDNA, the sequencing template. Clones were sequenced by immunoSEQ multiplex PCR, and TCRdb holds only the in-frame ones, with some missing. The repertoire holds 150,000 to 250,000 clones, with 60% to 70% as singletons. The CDR3 runs 12 residues. Germline loops: CDR1 SQVTM, CDR2 ANQGSEA. V lost 6 bases and J lost 1; bases outside the gene matches: 2. This TCR came from a human donor with alopecia areata. Sample: CD4+ T cells sorted from blood, taken at week 4, from a patient treated with tofacitinib. The chain couples TRBV29-1 to TRBJ2-5, with TRBD1 matching 7 bases. CDR3 sequence (DNA): TGCAGCGTCCAGGGGGTCCAAGAGACCCAGTACTTC. Translation: CSVQGVQETQYF.